This entry concerns a single T cell receptor beta chain. The antigen is not known. This entry is derived from a study of T-cell memory formation after mild COVID-19. Overall study context: For the most part, TCR clusters were specific to one donor.

Study-wide findings and caveats: Later expanders leaned CD4+, whereas clones that contracted between day 15 and 85 were balanced CD4/CD8.

Germline CDR1 KGHSH, CDR2 LQKENI. The V segment lost 3 bases and the J segment 4 bases; nucleotides outside the gene matches: 5. This CDR3 comprises 14 residues. Researchers used 5'RACE with constant-segment primers to make TCR alpha and TCR beta cDNA libraries that carry sample barcodes and UMIs. Via MiXCR, TCRdb re-called the 5' RACE reads, giving one row per CDR3 protein. Among hundreds of thousands of distinct CDR3 sequences, approximately 15% were seen once, and the ten largest hold just over 8%. The sample comprised PBMCs or a T cell subset sorted from them (not recorded which). The gene calls are TRBV18 and TRBJ1-2; 7 nucleotides match TRBD1. The source is an adult woman who had mild COVID-19 (a few samples of this study predate the infection). Cell type and time point are not known. In nucleotides, the CDR3 is TGTGCCAGCTCACCCAACCGGGACAGCTATGGCTACACCTTC. Its translation: CASSPNRDSYGYTF. The whole variable domain, filled in from reference TRBV18 and TRBJ1-2, reads NAGVMQNPRHLVRRRGQEARLRCSPMKGHSHVYWYRQLPEEGLKFMVYLQKENIIDESGMPKERFSAEFPKEGPSILRIQQVVRGDSAAYFCASSPNRDSYGYTFGSGTRLTVV.